This T cell receptor beta chain was retrieved from a study of blood T cell repertoires in COVID-19. Libraries were prepared by immunoSEQ multiplex PCR; TCRdb keeps only in-frame clonotypes and omits some of them. Of almost 100,000 clones listed, about nine tenths are singletons. This CDR3 comprises 13 residues. V lost 0 bases, J lost 4 bases, and 5 bases lay in between. Germline-derived CDR1 and CDR2 are MGHRA and YSYEKL. This TCR derives from a man aged 45-65 years with acute or convalescent COVID-19. The source material was peripheral blood. The chain employs TRBV4-1 and TRBJ2-3; D is undetermined. DNA for the CDR3: TGCGCCAGCAGCCAAGAGGCCCCAGATACGCAGTATTTT. Protein sequence: CASSQEAPDTQYF.